This T cell receptor (beta chain) stems from a study of cytomegalovirus exposure and HLA in healthy donors. Across the study: For the roughly 400 genotyped donors, more than 80% fell within the Caucasian-associated ancestry cluster. Points from the study as a whole: Most of the TCR beta V segments (in an earlier analysis) were productive either about 90% or about 30% of the time. A later look showed TCR association rates differing by HLA locus, highest for DRB1 and lowest for HLA-C.

A word on this clone: Its matching antigen is unknown. One junction end does not reproduce the germline sequence, and a read error may be involved.

PCR used 60 Vbeta primers and 13 Jbeta primers. The assay was immunoSEQ multiplex PCR, and TCRdb's table has in-frame clones only and misses some. The table records over 150,000 clones, about 70% of them present only once. Each of the donors was a healthy bone marrow donor. The sequence was collected from a woman aged 40 to 50 in good health and CMV-seropositive. The sequencing sample was made of PBMCs.

The CDR3 DNA follows: TGTGCCATCAAGACACAGGGGGCTTCACCCCTCAACTTT. It encodes CAIKTQGASPLNF. The rearrangement uses TRBV10-3 and TRBJ1-6; TRBD1 agrees at 9 bases. Germline V gene lookup returns CDR1 ENHRY and CDR2 SYGVKD. This CDR3 has 13 residues.